The entry that follows covers one T cell receptor beta chain sequence. Its matching antigen is unknown. V lost 3 bases, J lost 6 bases, and 15 bases lay in between. Germline CDR1 and CDR2: SGHTA and FQGNSA. The CDR3 has 14 amino acids. These data belong to a study of naive and memory T cell subsets. Both TRBC1 and TRBC2 were covered by a beta constant-region primer of two equimolar oligonucleotides. TCRdb called the UMI-ligation and nested PCR reads again in MiXCR, with one record for every CDR3 protein. The repertoire holds tens of thousands of distinct CDR3 sequences, with approximately 12% as singletons. General observations from the study: Diversity fell and Gini index rose from naive through CM, EM, EMRA.

The TCR was taken from a human donor in good health. Sequencing input: effector memory CD4+ T cells from blood. The subset was: effector memory, CD45RA- CD27-. The gene calls are TRBV7-2 and TRBJ2-7, with D maybe TRBD2 (5 bases). The CDR3 DNA follows: TGTGCCAGCAGCTTGAGTATACAGAGCGGCGAGCAGTACTTC. Its translation is CASSLSIQSGEQYF.